This entry features one TCR beta chain sequence. The antigen remains unidentified. The germline gene is not matched at one end of the junction; a read error may be the cause. Germline V gene lookup returns CDR1 MNHNS and CDR2 SASEGT. The CDR3 is made up of 16 amino acids. The data were obtained in a study of lymphopenia after photon versus proton radiotherapy. Overall study findings and caveats: Post-nadir diversity loss with photons came from oligoclonal expansion, particularly CD8+ Temra cells.

Some clones are missing from TCRdb's copy, which holds only in-frame ones; the method was immunoSEQ multiplex PCR. The repertoire holds tens of thousands of clones, with about four fifths as singletons. Material: peripheral blood, obtained from a patient treated with proton-based radiotherapy. The TCR was taken from a man aged 60 to 75 with pancreatic cancer. The chain combines TRBV6-1 with TRBJ1-1; a weak D match, TRBD1 (5 bases). CDR3 residues: CASSERVGALNTEAFF. The CDR3, as DNA: TGTGCCAGCAGTGAAAGGGTAGGGGCCTTGAATACTGAAGCTTTCTTT.